This T cell receptor beta chain was captured by sequencing in a study of blood T cell repertoires in COVID-19. The overall study: Specimens from acute and convalescent COVID-19 originated in the United States, Italy and Spain.

Original data processing: Reference gene primers were amplified, and this amplification served to estimate nucleated cell counts. Sequenced by immunoSEQ multiplex PCR; TCRdb stores in-frame clones only, minus some. That table furnishes V, J and clone size, whereas the DNA furnished D and trimming. There are 130,000 to 150,000 clones in the sample; around 81% occur only once, and 2.5% to 3% lies in the top ten. Trimming cost V 5 bases and J 4 bases, with 12 bases left between them. The germline V gene encodes CDR1 SGHAT and CDR2 FQNNGV. This CDR3 contains 15 residues. The V gene is TRBV11-2, the J gene TRBJ1-6; tentatively, D is TRBD1 (6 bases). The sequenced sample was peripheral blood. The TCR originated in a woman aged 40 to 49 with active or convalescent COVID-19. For the CDR3, the DNA is TGTGCCAGCAGCGCGGGCCAGGGGTATAATTCACCCCTCCACTTT. Translated, it gives CASSAGQGYNSPLHF.